This T cell receptor (beta chain) was captured in a study of blood T cell repertoires in COVID-19. The method was immunoSEQ multiplex PCR; TCRdb's version includes in-frame clones alone and lacks a portion of them. The data contain approximately 260,000 clones, 65% to 80% of them singletons. This clone appeared many times. The TCR was taken from a middle-aged woman with active or convalescent COVID-19. Sequences were obtained from peripheral blood.

CDR3 DNA sequence: TGCGCCAGCACCCCAGGGGGCGGGTACAATGAGCAGTTCTTC. Translating it yields CASTPGGGYNEQFF. The gene calls are TRBV5-1 and TRBJ2-1; 8 bases map to TRBD1. The CDR3 totals 14 residues. Trimming removed 6 bases from V and 4 bases from J; junction bases left unmatched: 6. Looked up from germline, CDR1 is SGHRS and CDR2 is YFSETQ.